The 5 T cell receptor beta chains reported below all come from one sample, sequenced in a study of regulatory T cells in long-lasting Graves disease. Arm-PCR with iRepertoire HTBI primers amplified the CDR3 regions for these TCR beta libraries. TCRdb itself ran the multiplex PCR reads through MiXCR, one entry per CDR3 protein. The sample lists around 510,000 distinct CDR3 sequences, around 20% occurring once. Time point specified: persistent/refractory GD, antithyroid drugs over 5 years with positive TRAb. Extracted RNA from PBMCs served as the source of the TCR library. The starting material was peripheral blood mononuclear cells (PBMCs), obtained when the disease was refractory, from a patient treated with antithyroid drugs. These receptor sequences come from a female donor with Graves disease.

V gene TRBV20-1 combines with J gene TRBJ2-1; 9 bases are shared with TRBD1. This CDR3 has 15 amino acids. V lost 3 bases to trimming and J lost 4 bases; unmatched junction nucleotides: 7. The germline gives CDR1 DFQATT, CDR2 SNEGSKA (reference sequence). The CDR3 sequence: CSASMQDRGYNEQFF. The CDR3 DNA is TGCAGTGCTAGCATGCAGGACAGGGGATACAATGAGCAGTTCTTC.

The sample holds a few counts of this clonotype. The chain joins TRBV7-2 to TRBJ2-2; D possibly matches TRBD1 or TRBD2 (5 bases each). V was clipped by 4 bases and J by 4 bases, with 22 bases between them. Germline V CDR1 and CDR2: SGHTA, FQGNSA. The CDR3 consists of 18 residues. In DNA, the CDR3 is TGTGCCAGCAGCTCTGTTGGGTGGGGGAGTTCTGGCACCGGGGAGCTGTTTTTT. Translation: CASSSVGWGSSGTGELFF.

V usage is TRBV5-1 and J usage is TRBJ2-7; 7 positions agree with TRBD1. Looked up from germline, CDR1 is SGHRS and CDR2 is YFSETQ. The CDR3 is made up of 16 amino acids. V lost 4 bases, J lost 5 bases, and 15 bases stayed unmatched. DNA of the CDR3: TGCGCCAGCAGCATGGGAACCGACAGGGTGGTCCACGAGCAGTACTTC. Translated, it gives CASSMGTDRVVHEQYF.

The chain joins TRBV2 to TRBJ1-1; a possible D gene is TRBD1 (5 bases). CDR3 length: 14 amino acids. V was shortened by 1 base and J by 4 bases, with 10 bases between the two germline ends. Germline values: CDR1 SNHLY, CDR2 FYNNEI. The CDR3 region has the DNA TGTGCCAGCAGTGAAGATGGGGGAATCACTGAAGCTTTCTTT. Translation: CASSEDGGITEAFF.

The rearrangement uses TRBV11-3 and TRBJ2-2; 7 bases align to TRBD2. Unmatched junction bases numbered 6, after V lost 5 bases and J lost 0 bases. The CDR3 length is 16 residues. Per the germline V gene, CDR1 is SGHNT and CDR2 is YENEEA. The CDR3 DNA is TGTGCCAGCAGCACCTCCGCGGGAGCGAACACCGGGGAGCTGTTTTTT. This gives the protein CASSTSAGANTGELFF.